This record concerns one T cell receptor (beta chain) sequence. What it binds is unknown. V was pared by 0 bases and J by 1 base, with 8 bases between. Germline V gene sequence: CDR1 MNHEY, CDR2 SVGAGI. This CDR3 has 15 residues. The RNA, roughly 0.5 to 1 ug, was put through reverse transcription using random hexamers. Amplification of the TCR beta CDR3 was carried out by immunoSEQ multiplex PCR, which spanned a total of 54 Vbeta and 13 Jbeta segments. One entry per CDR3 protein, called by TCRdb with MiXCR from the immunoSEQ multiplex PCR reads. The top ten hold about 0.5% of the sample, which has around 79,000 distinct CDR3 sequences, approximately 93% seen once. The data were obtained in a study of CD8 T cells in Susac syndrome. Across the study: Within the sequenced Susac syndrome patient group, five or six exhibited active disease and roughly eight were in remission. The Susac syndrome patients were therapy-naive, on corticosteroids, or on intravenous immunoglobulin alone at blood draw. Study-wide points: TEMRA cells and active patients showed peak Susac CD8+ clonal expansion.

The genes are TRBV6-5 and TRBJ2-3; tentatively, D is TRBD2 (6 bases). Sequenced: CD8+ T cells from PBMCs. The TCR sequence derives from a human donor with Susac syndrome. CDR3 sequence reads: CASSYSASGTDTQYF. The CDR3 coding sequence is TGTGCCAGCAGTTACTCGGCTAGCGGCACAGATACGCAGTATTTT.